This T cell receptor (beta chain) originates from a study of blood T cell repertoires in COVID-19. The data were produced by immunoSEQ multiplex PCR, yet TCRdb's version contains in-frame clones alone and is incomplete. The sample lists 350,000 to 400,000 clones; 80% to 90% were seen once. CDR1 is MDHEN, CDR2 SYDVKM, per germline. V gave up 5 bases and J gave up 6 bases, with 10 bases separating them. CDR3 size: 13 residues. Cohort placement rested on clinical history that participants reported themselves. Recovered participants had two consecutive negative NP/OP PCR tests, healthcare professional clearance, or symptom resolution.

The receptor's source is a man aged 18 to 35 who had recovered from COVID-19. This chain joins TRBV28 and TRBJ2-2; possible D gene TRBD1, 6 bases. The sequenced sample was PBMCs or T cells enriched from blood (not recorded which). CDR3 nucleotide sequence: TGTGCCAGCAGTACCCCAGGGGCCGGGGAGCTGTTTTTT. Translated: CASSTPGAGELFF.